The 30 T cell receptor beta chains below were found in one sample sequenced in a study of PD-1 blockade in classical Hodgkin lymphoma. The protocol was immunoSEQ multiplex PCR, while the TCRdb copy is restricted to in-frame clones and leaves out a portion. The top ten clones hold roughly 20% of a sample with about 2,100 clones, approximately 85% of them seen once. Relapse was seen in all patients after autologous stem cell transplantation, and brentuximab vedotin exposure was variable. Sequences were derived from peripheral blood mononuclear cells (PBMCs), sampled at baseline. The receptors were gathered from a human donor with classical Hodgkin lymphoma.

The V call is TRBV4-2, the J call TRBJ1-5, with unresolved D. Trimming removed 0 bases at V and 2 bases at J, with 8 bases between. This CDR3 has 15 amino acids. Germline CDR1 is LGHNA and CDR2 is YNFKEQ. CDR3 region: CASSQDGRGNQPQHF. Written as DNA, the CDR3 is TGTGCCAGCAGCCAAGATGGAAGAGGCAATCAGCCCCAGCATTTT.

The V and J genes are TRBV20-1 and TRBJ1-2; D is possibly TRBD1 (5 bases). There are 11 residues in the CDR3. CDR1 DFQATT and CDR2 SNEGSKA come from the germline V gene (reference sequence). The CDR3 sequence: CSGTLNYGYTF. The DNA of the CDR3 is TGCAGCGGGACTCTAAACTATGGCTACACCTTC.

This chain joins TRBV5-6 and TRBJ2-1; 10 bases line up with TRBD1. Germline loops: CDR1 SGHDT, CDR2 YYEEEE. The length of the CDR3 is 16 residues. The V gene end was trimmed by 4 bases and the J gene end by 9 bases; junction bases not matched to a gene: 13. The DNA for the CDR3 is TGTGCCAGCAGCCTAAATTTTCCGGGACAGGGGTTTGAGCAGTTCTTC. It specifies CASSLNFPGQGFEQFF. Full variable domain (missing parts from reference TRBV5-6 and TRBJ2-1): DAGVTQSPTHLIKTRGQQVTLRCSPKSGHDTVSWYQQALGQGPQFIFQYYEEEERQRGNFPDRFSGHQFPNYSSELNVNALLLGDSALYLCASSLNFPGQGFEQFFGPGTRLTVL.

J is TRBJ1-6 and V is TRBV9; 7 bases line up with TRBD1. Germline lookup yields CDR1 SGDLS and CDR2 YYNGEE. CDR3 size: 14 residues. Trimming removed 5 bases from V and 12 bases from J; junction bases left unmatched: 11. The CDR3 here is CASSEGGQPRPLHF. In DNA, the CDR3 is TGTGCCAGCAGTGAGGGGGGACAGCCTAGACCCCTCCACTTT.

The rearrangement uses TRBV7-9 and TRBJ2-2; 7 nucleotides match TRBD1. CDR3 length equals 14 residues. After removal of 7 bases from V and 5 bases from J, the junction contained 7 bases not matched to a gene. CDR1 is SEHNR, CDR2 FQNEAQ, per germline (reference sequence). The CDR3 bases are TGTGCCAGCAACCCGACAGGGTTAACCGGGGAGCTGTTTTTT. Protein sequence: CASNPTGLTGELFF.

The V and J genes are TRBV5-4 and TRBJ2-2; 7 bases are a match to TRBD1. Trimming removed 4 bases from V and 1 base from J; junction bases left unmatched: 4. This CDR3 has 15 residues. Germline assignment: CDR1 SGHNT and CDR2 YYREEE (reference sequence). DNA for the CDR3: TGTGCCAGCAGCCCCTGGACAGGGAACACCGGGGAGCTGTTTTTT. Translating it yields CASSPWTGNTGELFF.

The CDR3 protein is CASSYGRVADTQYF. The CDR3 DNA is TGTGCCAGCAGTTACGGTCGGGTTGCAGATACGCAGTATTTT. This chain joins TRBV6-5 and TRBJ2-3; D is ambiguous. Deletions cut 2 bases from V and 4 bases from J, with 10 bases between. The CDR3 spans 14 residues. Germline V lookup: CDR1 MNHEY, CDR2 SVGAGI.

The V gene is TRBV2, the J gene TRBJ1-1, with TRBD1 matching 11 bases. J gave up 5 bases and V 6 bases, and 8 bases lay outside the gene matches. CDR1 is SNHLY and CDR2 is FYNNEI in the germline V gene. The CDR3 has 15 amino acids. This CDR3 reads CASRTSGQGGTEAFF. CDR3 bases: TGTGCCAGCAGAACCTCGGGACAGGGGGGAACTGAAGCTTTCTTT.

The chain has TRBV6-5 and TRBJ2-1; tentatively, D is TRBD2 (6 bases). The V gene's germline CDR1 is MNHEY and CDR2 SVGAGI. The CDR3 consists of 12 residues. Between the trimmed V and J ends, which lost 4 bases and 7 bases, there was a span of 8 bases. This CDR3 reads CASSSRGNEQFF. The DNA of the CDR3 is TGTGCCAGCAGTTCTCGGGGGAATGAGCAGTTCTTC.

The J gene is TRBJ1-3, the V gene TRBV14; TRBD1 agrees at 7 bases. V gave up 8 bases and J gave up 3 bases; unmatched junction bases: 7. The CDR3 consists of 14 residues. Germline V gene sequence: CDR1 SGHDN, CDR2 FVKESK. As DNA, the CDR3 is TGTGCCAGCCGTGGTTGGGACAGTGGAAACACCATATATTTT. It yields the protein CASRGWDSGNTIYF.

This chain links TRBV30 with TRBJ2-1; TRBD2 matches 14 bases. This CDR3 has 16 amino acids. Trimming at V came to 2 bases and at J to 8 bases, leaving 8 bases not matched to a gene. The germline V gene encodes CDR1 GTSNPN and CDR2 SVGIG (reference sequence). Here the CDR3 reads CAWSPTSGRAKDEQFF. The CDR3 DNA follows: TGTGCCTGGAGTCCGACTAGCGGGAGGGCTAAGGATGAGCAGTTCTTC.

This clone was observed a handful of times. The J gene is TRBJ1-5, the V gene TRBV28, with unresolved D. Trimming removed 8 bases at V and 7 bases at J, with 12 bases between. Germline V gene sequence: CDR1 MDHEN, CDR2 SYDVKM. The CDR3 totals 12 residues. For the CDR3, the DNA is TGTGCCAGCTTGCAGCAAGAGCAGCCCCAGCATTTT. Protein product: CASLQQEQPQHF.

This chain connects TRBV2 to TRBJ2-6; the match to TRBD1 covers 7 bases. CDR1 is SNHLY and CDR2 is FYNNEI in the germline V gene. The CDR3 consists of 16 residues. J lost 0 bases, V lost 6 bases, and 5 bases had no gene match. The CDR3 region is CASRQGVSSGANVLTF. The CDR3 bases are TGTGCCAGCAGGCAGGGGGTGAGCTCTGGGGCCAACGTCCTGACTTTC.

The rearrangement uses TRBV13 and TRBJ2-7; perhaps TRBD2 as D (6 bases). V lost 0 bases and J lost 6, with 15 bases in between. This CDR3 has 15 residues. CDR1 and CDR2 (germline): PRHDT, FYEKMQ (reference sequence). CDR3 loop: CASSLGRGAIGEQYF. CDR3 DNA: TGTGCCAGCAGCTTAGGGCGGGGCGCTATCGGCGAGCAGTACTTC.

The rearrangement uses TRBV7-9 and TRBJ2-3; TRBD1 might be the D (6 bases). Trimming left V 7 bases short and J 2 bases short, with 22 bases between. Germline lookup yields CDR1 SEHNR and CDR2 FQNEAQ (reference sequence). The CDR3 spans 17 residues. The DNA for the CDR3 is TGTGCCAGCAACCACCGTCAGGGGAAAGGGCACACAGATACGCAGTATTTT. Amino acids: CASNHRQGKGHTDTQYF.

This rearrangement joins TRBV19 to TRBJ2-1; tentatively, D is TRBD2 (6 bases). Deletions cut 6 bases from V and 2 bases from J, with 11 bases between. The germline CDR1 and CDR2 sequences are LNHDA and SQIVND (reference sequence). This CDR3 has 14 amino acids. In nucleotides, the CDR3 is TGTGCCAGTAGCTACGGGGGAACCTACAATGAGCAGTTCTTC. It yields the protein CASSYGGTYNEQFF.

The CDR3 sequence is CSALGPSGANEQFF. For the CDR3, the DNA is TGCAGCGCCCTGGGTCCGAGCGGAGCGAATGAGCAGTTCTTC. This sequence joins TRBV29-1 and TRBJ2-1; D might be TRBD2 (5 bases). Germline V gene sequence: CDR1 SQVTM, CDR2 ANQGSEA. This CDR3 has 14 residues. V shed 7 bases and J shed 7 bases, with 20 bases lying between them.

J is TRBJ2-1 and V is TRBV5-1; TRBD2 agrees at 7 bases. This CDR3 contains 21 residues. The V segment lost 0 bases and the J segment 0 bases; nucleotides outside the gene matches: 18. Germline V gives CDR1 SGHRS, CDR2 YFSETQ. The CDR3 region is CASSLAEAGARPPSSYNEQFF. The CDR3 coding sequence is TGCGCCAGCAGCTTGGCGGAGGCGGGAGCTAGGCCCCCTAGCTCCTACAATGAGCAGTTCTTC.

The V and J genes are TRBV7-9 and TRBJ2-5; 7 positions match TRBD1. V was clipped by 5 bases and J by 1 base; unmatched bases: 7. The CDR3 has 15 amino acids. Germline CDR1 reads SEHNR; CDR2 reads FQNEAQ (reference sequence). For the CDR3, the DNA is TGTGCCAGCAGCCAGGACAGGCTGGTCCAAGAGACCCAGTACTTC. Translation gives CASSQDRLVQETQYF.

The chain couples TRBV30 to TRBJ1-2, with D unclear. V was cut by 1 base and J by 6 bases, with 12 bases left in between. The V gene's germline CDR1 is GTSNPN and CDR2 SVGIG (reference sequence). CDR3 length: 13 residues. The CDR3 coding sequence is TGTGCCTGGAGTGGGGTACTCGGCCATGGCTACACCTTC. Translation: CAWSGVLGHGYTF.

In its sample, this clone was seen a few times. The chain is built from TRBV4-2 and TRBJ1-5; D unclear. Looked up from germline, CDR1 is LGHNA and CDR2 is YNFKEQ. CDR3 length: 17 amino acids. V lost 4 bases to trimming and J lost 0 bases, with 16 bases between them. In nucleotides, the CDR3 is TGTGCCAGCAGCCCCCTCCTAACCTTAACTAGCAATCAGCCCCAGCATTTT. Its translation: CASSPLLTLTSNQPQHF.

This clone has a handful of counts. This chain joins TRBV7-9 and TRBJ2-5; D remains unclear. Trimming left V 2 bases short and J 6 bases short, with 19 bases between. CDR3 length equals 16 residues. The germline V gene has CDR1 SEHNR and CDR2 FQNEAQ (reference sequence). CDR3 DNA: TGTGCCAGCAGCTTATCTGGCGGTGGAGCAGGAAAGACCCAGTACTTC. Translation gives CASSLSGGGAGKTQYF. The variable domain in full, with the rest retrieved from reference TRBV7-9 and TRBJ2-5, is DTGVSQNPRHKITKRGQNVTFRCDPISEHNRLYWYRQTLGQGPEFLTYFQNEAQLEKSRLLSDRFSAERPKGSFSTLEIQRTEQGDSAMYLCASSLSGGGAGKTQYFGPGTRLLVL.

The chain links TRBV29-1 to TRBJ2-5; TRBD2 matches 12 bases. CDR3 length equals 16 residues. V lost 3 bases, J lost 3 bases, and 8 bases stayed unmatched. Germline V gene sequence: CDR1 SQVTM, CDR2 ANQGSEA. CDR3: CSVDGRPSGGEETQYF. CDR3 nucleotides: TGCAGCGTTGACGGACGGCCTAGCGGGGGGGAAGAGACCCAGTACTTC.

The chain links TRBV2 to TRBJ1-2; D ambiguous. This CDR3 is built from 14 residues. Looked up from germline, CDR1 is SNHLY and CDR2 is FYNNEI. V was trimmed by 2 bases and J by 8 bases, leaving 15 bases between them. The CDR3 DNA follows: TGTGCCAGCAGTGAATGGGCAGGAGTTCGAGGCTACACCTTC. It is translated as CASSEWAGVRGYTF.

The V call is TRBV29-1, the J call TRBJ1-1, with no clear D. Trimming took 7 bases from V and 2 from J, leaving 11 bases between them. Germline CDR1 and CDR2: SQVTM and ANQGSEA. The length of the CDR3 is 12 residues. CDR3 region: CSALWGNTEAFF. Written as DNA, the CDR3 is TGCAGCGCCCTCTGGGGAAACACTGAAGCTTTCTTT.

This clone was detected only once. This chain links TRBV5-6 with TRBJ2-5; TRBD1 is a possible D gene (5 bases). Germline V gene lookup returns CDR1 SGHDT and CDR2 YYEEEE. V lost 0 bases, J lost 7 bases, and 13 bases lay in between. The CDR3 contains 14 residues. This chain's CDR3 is CASSLAGREVTQYF. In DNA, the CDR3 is TGTGCCAGCAGCTTGGCGGGCAGGGAAGTGACCCAGTACTTC. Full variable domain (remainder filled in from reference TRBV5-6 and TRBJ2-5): DAGVTQSPTHLIKTRGQQVTLRCSPKSGHDTVSWYQQALGQGPQFIFQYYEEEERQRGNFPDRFSGHQFPNYSSELNVNALLLGDSALYLCASSLAGREVTQYFGPGTRLLVL.

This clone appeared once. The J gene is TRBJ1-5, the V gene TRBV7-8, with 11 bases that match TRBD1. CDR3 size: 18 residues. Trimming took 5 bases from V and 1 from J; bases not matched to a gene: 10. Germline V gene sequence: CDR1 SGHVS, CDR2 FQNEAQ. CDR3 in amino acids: CASSIGQGAGRSNQPQHF. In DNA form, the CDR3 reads TGTGCCAGCAGCATTGGACAGGGGGCCGGGAGAAGCAATCAGCCCCAGCATTTT.

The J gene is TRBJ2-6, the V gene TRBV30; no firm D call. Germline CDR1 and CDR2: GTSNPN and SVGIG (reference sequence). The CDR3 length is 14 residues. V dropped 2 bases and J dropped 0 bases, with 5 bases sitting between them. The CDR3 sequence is CAWSTNSGANVLTF. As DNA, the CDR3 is TGTGCCTGGAGTACTAACTCTGGGGCCAACGTCCTGACTTTC. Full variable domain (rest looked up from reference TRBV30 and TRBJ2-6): SQTIHQWPATLVQPVGSPLSLECTVEGTSNPNLYWYRQAAGRGLQLLFYSVGIGQISSEVPQNLSASRPQDRQFILSSKKLLLSDSGFYLCAWSTNSGANVLTFGAGSRLTVL.

The CDR3 DNA reads TGTGCCAGTAGTACCTCGACTAGCGGGAAGGCCTACAATGAGCAGTTCTTC. Translation: CASSTSTSGKAYNEQFF. The rearrangement uses TRBV19 and TRBJ2-1; 11 nucleotides line up with TRBD2. The CDR3 sequence is 17 residues long. Germline CDR1 LNHDA, CDR2 SQIVND (reference sequence). V shed 4 bases, J shed 2 bases, and the junction held 7 bases outside the gene matches. Full variable domain (rest looked up from reference TRBV19 and TRBJ2-1): DGGITQSPKYLFRKEGQNVTLSCEQNLNHDAMYWYRQDPGQGLRLIYYSQIVNDFQKGDIAEGYSVSREKKESFPLTVTSAQKNPTAFYLCASSTSTSGKAYNEQFFGPGTRLTVL.

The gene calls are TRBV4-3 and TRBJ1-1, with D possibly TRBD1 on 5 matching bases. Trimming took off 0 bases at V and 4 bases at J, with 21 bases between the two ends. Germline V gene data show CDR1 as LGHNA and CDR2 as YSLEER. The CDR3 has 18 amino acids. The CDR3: CASSQEDRGQGLGTEAFF. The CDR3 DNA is TGCGCCAGCAGCCAAGAAGACCGTGGGCAGGGCCTAGGCACTGAAGCTTTCTTT.